This entry lists 27 T cell receptor beta chains sequenced from one sample in a study of PD-L1 blockade in urothelial cancer. This sample's time point: peripheral blood 6 weeks after treatment start. The table came from immunoSEQ multiplex PCR; TCRdb's copy has only in-frame clones and leaves some out. The repertoire has about 43,000 clones, around 82% of them found once; the top ten carry approximately 16%. The sample consisted of PBMCs, taken around atezolizumab (anti-PD-L1) treatment. The receptors derive from a man aged 60 to 69 with urothelial cancer.

This chain links TRBV4-2 with TRBJ2-7; D perhaps matches TRBD2 (6 bases). Trimming took 0 bases from V and 2 from J, leaving 23 bases between them. Looked up from germline, CDR1 is LGHNA and CDR2 is YNFKEQ. The CDR3 sequence is 19 residues long. The CDR3 DNA sequence: TGTGCCAGCAGCCAAGAGGGGCGGAGGGGCGGGGAGCCTCCCTACGAGCAGTACTTC. Translation gives CASSQEGRRGGEPPYEQYF.

The chain joins TRBV6-8 to TRBJ2-3, with D possibly being TRBD2 (5 bases). CDR3 size: 14 residues. V gave up 2 bases and J gave up 5 bases, with 11 bases separating them. Germline V CDR1 and CDR2: MNHGY, SAAAGT. CDR3 bases: TGTGCCAGCAGTTACCCCTTAACTAGAGATACGCAGTATTTT. Translating it yields CASSYPLTRDTQYF.

The chain has TRBV30 and TRBJ1-2; 8 bases map to TRBD1. V trimming: 5 bases; J trimming: 4 bases; junction bases outside the gene matches: 6. Germline V gives CDR1 GTSNPN, CDR2 SVGIG (reference sequence). CDR3 length: 13 residues. DNA of the CDR3: TGTGCCTGGGCAGGGGGCTTCGGCTATGGCTACACCTTC. Translation gives CAWAGGFGYGYTF.

The chain joins TRBV5-8 to TRBJ2-1; D possibly corresponds to TRBD1 (5 bases). The CDR3 contains 14 residues. Trimming stripped 6 bases from V and 4 bases from J, with 14 bases between. The V gene's germline CDR1 is SGHTS and CDR2 YDEGEE. The DNA of the CDR3 is TGTGCCAGCATCAACCTAGGGGTTTACAATGAGCAGTTCTTC. Translated: CASINLGVYNEQFF.

This clone was detected a few times. The chain employs TRBV7-9 and TRBJ2-3, with TRBD2 matching 12 bases. The CDR3 covers 16 residues. CDR1 is SEHNR and CDR2 is FQNEAQ in the germline V gene (reference sequence). V trimming: 4 bases; J trimming: 3 bases; junction bases outside the gene matches: 5. The CDR3 loop reads CASSWRGLAGTDTQYF. DNA of the CDR3: TGTGCCAGCAGCTGGCGGGGACTAGCGGGTACAGATACGCAGTATTTT.

The table lists this clone with a few counts. The genes are TRBV7-2 and TRBJ1-2, with D unclear. V was trimmed by 3 bases and J by 10 bases, leaving 12 bases between them. The germline CDR1 and CDR2 sequences are SGHTA and FQGNSA. The CDR3 spans 12 residues. The CDR3 nucleotides are TGTGCCAGCAGCTTTGGGCAGGATAACTACACCTTC. Amino acids: CASSFGQDNYTF. Based on the CDR3 plus reference TRBV7-2 and TRBJ1-2, the full variable domain is GAGVSQSPSNKVTEKGKDVELRCDPISGHTALYWYRQSLGQGLEFLIYFQGNSAPDKSGLPSDRFSAERTGGSVSTLTIQRTQQEDSAVYLCASSFGQDNYTFGSGTRLTVV.

V is TRBV27 and J is TRBJ2-5; 10 bases agree with TRBD2. Germline V gene data show CDR1 as MNHEY and CDR2 as SMNVEV (reference sequence). Unmatched junction bases numbered 9, after V lost 2 bases and J lost 0 bases. This CDR3 has 18 amino acids. The CDR3 loop reads CASSLPELAGSNQETQYF. CDR3 DNA: TGTGCCAGCAGTTTACCCGAACTAGCGGGGTCAAACCAAGAGACCCAGTACTTC.

This chain connects TRBV19 to TRBJ1-4; TRBD1 agrees at 10 bases. Germline V gives CDR1 LNHDA, CDR2 SQIVND (reference sequence). CDR3 size: 14 residues. V lost 6 bases to trimming and J lost 5 bases; unmatched junction nucleotides: 3. The DNA of the CDR3 is TGTGCCAGTAGCCTGGGACAGGGGAATGAAAAACTGTTTTTT. Translation gives CASSLGQGNEKLFF.

The chain links TRBV28 to TRBJ2-3, with 10 bases aligning to TRBD1. The V gene end was trimmed by 5 bases and the J gene end by 0 bases; junction bases not matched to a gene: 5. The V gene's germline CDR1 is MDHEN and CDR2 SYDVKM. CDR3 length: 16 residues. The CDR3 sequence is CASSTWGQGSTDTQYF. The CDR3 coding sequence is TGTGCCAGCAGTACCTGGGGACAGGGGAGCACAGATACGCAGTATTTT.

The chain couples TRBV28 to TRBJ2-1, with TRBD2 as a possible D gene (5 bases). Trimming pared 5 bases from V and 10 bases from J, leaving 15 bases between. This CDR3 contains 13 residues. CDR1 is MDHEN, CDR2 SYDVKM, per germline. CDR3 bases: TGTGCCAGCAGTCCATCAGCTAGCCAGGAGCAGTTCTTC. Protein: CASSPSASQEQFF.

This clone has just a few counts. This chain links TRBV6-1 with TRBJ1-4; a possible D gene is TRBD1 (5 bases). The CDR3 sequence is 17 residues long. Germline V gene lookup returns CDR1 MNHNS and CDR2 SASEGT. V dropped 4 bases and J dropped 0 bases, with 15 bases sitting between them. The CDR3 spells CASSVRGRGATNEKLFF. For the CDR3, the DNA is TGTGCCAGCAGTGTGCGGGGTAGGGGCGCAACTAATGAAAAACTGTTTTTT.

In its sample, this clone was seen a few times. The CDR3 region has the DNA TGTGCCGGAACGACGACAGGGGGTAATTCACCCCTCCACTTT. Its translation: CAGTTTGGNSPLHF. The chain uses TRBV6-1 and TRBJ1-6, with 9 bases lining up with TRBD1. The junction had 8 bases not matched to a gene; V was cut back by 11 bases and J by 6 bases. Germline values: CDR1 MNHNS, CDR2 SASEGT. The CDR3 contains 14 residues.

CDR3 sequence: CASSLGAGFRGNTIYF. DNA of the CDR3: TGTGCCAGCAGCTTAGGGGCGGGATTCAGGGGGAACACCATATATTTT. The chain uses TRBV7-2 and TRBJ1-3; TRBD1 aligns across 7 bases. Germline V CDR1 and CDR2: SGHTA, FQGNSA. The V and J ends lost 1 base and 7 bases, in that order; junction bases with no gene match: 10. This CDR3 region has 16 residues. Filled out from reference TRBV7-2 and TRBJ1-3, the complete variable domain reads GAGVSQSPSNKVTEKGKDVELRCDPISGHTALYWYRQSLGQGLEFLIYFQGNSAPDKSGLPSDRFSAERTGGSVSTLTIQRTQQEDSAVYLCASSLGAGFRGNTIYFGEGSWLTVV.

V and J are TRBV5-4 and TRBJ2-2, with 7 bases fitting TRBD1. Germline loops: CDR1 SGHNT, CDR2 YYREEE (reference sequence). Losses at the gene ends were 2 bases for V and 6 bases for J; bases not matched to a gene: 4. This CDR3 is built from 14 residues. The CDR3 sequence: CASSLDRAPGELFF. The CDR3 nucleotides read TGTGCCAGCAGCTTAGACAGGGCTCCCGGGGAGCTGTTTTTT.

The chain links TRBV5-1 to TRBJ2-7; 11 nucleotides align to TRBD1. Looked up from germline, CDR1 is SGHRS and CDR2 is YFSETQ. V trimming: 0 bases; J trimming: 3 bases; junction bases outside the gene matches: 2. The CDR3 sequence is 15 residues long. Written as DNA, the CDR3 is TGCGCCAGCAGCTTGGGGGGGACAGGGGGCTACGAGCAGTACTTC. Translated: CASSLGGTGGYEQYF.

This chain links TRBV7-9 with TRBJ2-7, with TRBD2 as a possible D gene (6 bases). Germline CDR1 is SEHNR and CDR2 is FQNEAQ (reference sequence). V was shortened by 5 bases and J by 3 bases, with 14 bases between the two germline ends. The CDR3 totals 14 residues. CDR3 protein: CASSPLGGYYEQYF. The CDR3 DNA is TGTGCCAGCAGCCCGCTGGGGGGATACTACGAGCAGTACTTC.

V gene TRBV7-8 combines with J gene TRBJ2-3, with D possibly TRBD2 on 6 matching bases. Germline loops: CDR1 SGHVS, CDR2 FQNEAQ. This CDR3 region has 13 residues. V lost 5 bases and J lost 4, with 10 bases in between. For the CDR3, the DNA is TGTGCCAGCAGCGGGGGACTCGCAGATACGCAGTATTTT. It encodes CASSGGLADTQYF.

The chain combines TRBV28 with TRBJ1-2, with TRBD1 matching over 7 bases. The CDR3 is 12 residues long. Germline V gives CDR1 MDHEN, CDR2 SYDVKM. V shed 5 bases and J 10 bases; nucleotides not matched to a gene: 7. The CDR3 loop is CASSVGQDIYTF. The CDR3 DNA reads as TGTGCCAGCAGTGTCGGACAGGACATCTACACCTTC.

The chain carries TRBV28 and TRBJ1-4; D perhaps matches TRBD1 (5 bases). In germline, CDR1 is MDHEN, CDR2 SYDVKM. The V end was cut by 7 bases, the J end by 15 bases, with 21 bases between. The CDR3 runs 13 residues. Here the CDR3 reads CASTWQGGNLVFF. The CDR3 coding sequence is TGTGCCAGCACGTGGCAGGGTGGAAACCTGGTGTTTTTT.

This chain connects TRBV5-6 to TRBJ1-1; a weak D match, TRBD1 (5 bases). V was pared by 4 bases and J by 3 bases, with 13 bases between. Germline CDR1 is SGHDT and CDR2 is YYEEEE. The CDR3 covers 14 residues. This CDR3 reads CASSPVTGDTEAFF. CDR3 nucleotide sequence: TGTGCCAGCAGCCCAGTAACGGGGGACACTGAAGCTTTCTTT.

By proportion, this clone is medium-sized (0.01 to 0.1%). The chain joins TRBV2 to TRBJ1-6, with 9 positions matching TRBD1. Germline lookup yields CDR1 SNHLY and CDR2 FYNNEI. The V segment lost 11 bases and the J segment 6 bases; nucleotides outside the gene matches: 11. This CDR3 comprises 15 residues. The CDR3 here is CAVSTGTGTNSPLHF. CDR3 in DNA: TGTGCCGTCAGTACCGGGACAGGGACTAATTCACCCCTCCACTTT. Filled out from reference TRBV2 and TRBJ1-6, the complete variable domain reads EPEVTQTPSHQVTQMGQEVILRCVPISNHLYFYWYRQILGQKVEFLVSFYNNEISEKSEIFDDQFSVERPDGSNFTLKIRSTKLEDSAMYFCAVSTGTGTNSPLHFGNGTRLTVT.

This sequence joins TRBV30 and TRBJ1-6, with 8 bases that match TRBD1. The CDR3 covers 16 residues. The V and J ends lost 4 bases and 9 bases, in that order; junction bases with no gene match: 14. Germline loops: CDR1 GTSNPN, CDR2 SVGIG (reference sequence). For the CDR3, the DNA is TGTGCCTGGATAGGACAGGGATTTAGGGGGACTTCACCCCTCCACTTT. Its translation is CAWIGQGFRGTSPLHF.

This chain links TRBV19 with TRBJ2-7; 7 bases agree with TRBD1. The CDR3 is made up of 15 amino acids. Germline V gene data show CDR1 as LNHDA and CDR2 as SQIVND (reference sequence). Losses at the gene ends were 5 bases for V and 0 bases for J; bases not matched to a gene: 7. The CDR3 DNA is TGTGCCAGTAGTTTGGGGACAGAAGTCTCCTACGAGCAGTACTTC. The encoded protein is CASSLGTEVSYEQYF.

The CDR3 DNA reads TGTGCCAGCACCGCTCGGACACAAGAGACCCAGTACTTC. Translation: CASTARTQETQYF. The chain has TRBV6-1 and TRBJ2-5; TRBD1 is a possible D gene (5 bases). This CDR3 is built from 13 residues. Germline V gene lookup returns CDR1 MNHNS and CDR2 SASEGT. V dropped 7 bases and J dropped 2 bases, with 11 bases sitting between them.

This chain uses TRBV2 with TRBJ2-7, with D perhaps matching TRBD1 (6 bases). Germline lookup yields CDR1 SNHLY and CDR2 FYNNEI. CDR3 length: 14 amino acids. V gave up 7 bases and J gave up 5 bases, with 18 bases separating them. CDR3 coding DNA: TGTGCCAGCACATACCGGGACAACACGAACGAGCAGTACTTC. Translating it yields CASTYRDNTNEQYF. The entire variable domain, with the rest obtained from reference TRBV2 and TRBJ2-7, is as follows: EPEVTQTPSHQVTQMGQEVILRCVPISNHLYFYWYRQILGQKVEFLVSFYNNEISEKSEIFDDQFSVERPDGSNFTLKIRSTKLEDSAMYFCASTYRDNTNEQYFGPGTRLTVT.

The chain combines TRBV5-1 with TRBJ1-1; a weak D match, TRBD1 (5 bases). V dropped 4 bases and J dropped 8 bases, with 9 bases sitting between them. Germline-derived CDR1 and CDR2 are SGHRS and YFSETQ. This CDR3 has 11 amino acids. The CDR3: CASSPRQEAFF. The DNA for the CDR3 is TGCGCCAGCAGCCCCAGACAGGAAGCTTTCTTT.

V and J are TRBV20-1 and TRBJ1-1; D is ambiguous. V was shortened by 3 bases and J by 6 bases, with 8 bases between the two germline ends. Germline-derived CDR1 and CDR2 are DFQATT and SNEGSKA (reference sequence). This CDR3 is built from 11 residues. For the CDR3, the DNA is TGCAGTGCTAGGATGGGCGCTGAAGCTTTCTTT. Translation: CSARMGAEAFF.